This T cell receptor beta chain was found in a study of blood T cell repertoires in COVID-19. Study overall: Whether acute or convalescent, the COVID-19 samples came from the United States, Italy and Spain. The analysed material was cDNA or gDNA that came from T cells, B-cell-depleted T cells, or PBMCs.

This clone was detected a few times. Germline assignment: CDR1 LNHDA and CDR2 SQIVND (reference sequence). V was shortened by 6 bases and J by 1 base, with 12 bases between the two germline ends. This CDR3 region has 14 residues. The Seattle patients, enrolled during active infection, were followed longitudinally. Authors' analysis steps: Reference gene primer amplification gave nucleated cell count estimates. The protocol was immunoSEQ multiplex PCR, while the TCRdb copy is restricted to in-frame clones and leaves out a portion. V and J calls and clone size follow that table, whereas D and trimming were derived from the DNA. The sample carries approximately 200,000 clones, around 80% recorded once.

This TCR was sampled from a woman of 80 years or more with COVID-19, enrolled during active disease. What was sequenced was peripheral blood. The chain carries TRBV19 and TRBJ2-5; possible D gene TRBD1, 6 bases. For the CDR3, the DNA is TGTGCCAGTAGACCTGACAGGTCCCAAGAGACCCAGTACTTC. It translates to CASRPDRSQETQYF.